This T cell receptor (beta chain) was found in a study of cytomegalovirus exposure and HLA in healthy donors. The PCR used 60 Vbeta and 13 Jbeta primers. The table came from immunoSEQ multiplex PCR; TCRdb's copy has only in-frame clones and leaves some out. This sample carries 160,000 or so clones, around 74% of them seen once, and the ten largest clones take approximately 2.3%. This CDR3 has 14 residues. The V gene lost 8 bases and the J gene lost 1 base, with 18 bases spanning the gap. In germline, CDR1 is GTSNPN, CDR2 SVGIG (reference sequence). This TCR derives from a female donor in good health and CMV-seronegative. Input material: PBMCs. The gene calls are TRBV30 and TRBJ2-7; TRBD2 is a possible D gene (5 bases). The CDR3 nucleotides read TGTGCCGGAAGACTGCGCCAGCGGTCCTACGAGCAGTACTTC. Residues: CAGRLRQRSYEQYF.